Given below is one TCR beta chain in context. The specificity of this receptor is unknown. Read coverage stops 3 residues before the CDR3 terminus; the germline J gene supplies the remainder. According to the study, the label for this sample's time point signals: 6 months after combined kidney and bone marrow transplant. Transplants used related donors with nonmyeloablative bone marrow transplantation; mixed chimerism was transient in the human trials. Unstimulated Tregs (CD4+CD25+CD127-), CD4+ non-Tregs (CD4+CD25-), CD4 and CD8 cells were FACS-sorted from thawed PBMCs. Patients were several combined kidney and bone marrow transplant recipients from the ITN036ST trial, and only these trial subjects had samples available. Healthy control blood was separated into PBMCs by Ficoll density gradient and cryopreserved, and patient PBMCs were collected both before and after transplant. The germline V gene gives CDR1 as SGHRS and CDR2 as YFSETQ. Trimming takes 2 bases off V and 5 bases off J; junction bases not matched to a gene: 5. From its cysteine to its phenylalanine, the CDR3 spans 15 amino acids. Only the CDR3 bases that were read are kept: 36 of them, in frame from base 1.

The data are from a study of Tregs in tolerant kidney transplant recipients (dated by TCRdb to the late 2010s). Study-wide context: TCRbeta sequencing was used in the study to identify donor-specific regulatory T cells before combined kidney and bone marrow transplantation, and the identified cells were then tracked after transplant. The full study reports these points: The study was constrained by small patient numbers, and validation of the findings is required in larger populations and under other immunosuppression protocols. In tolerant patients, donor-specific Tregs expanded more than Tregs overall, which suggests antigen-driven rather than nonspecific expansion. Expanding Tregs with activated donor B cells appeared to identify the most biologically relevant and donor-specific TCRbeta repertoire. Biological reproducibility was not examined directly, but technical replication error appeared to be minimal. Because the PCR primers were changed over time for some patients, nucleotide-level comparison could not be performed across the samples from those patients.

Genomic DNA was extracted from sorted cells with the QIAGEN DNeasy Blood and Tissue Kit for TCRbeta CDR3 sequencing. High-throughput TCRbeta CDR3 sequencing, which included PCR amplification with bias correction and internal controls, was done commercially through immunoSEQ. Regarding the original processing steps: Unique productive TCRbeta sequences were defined by CDR3 nucleotide sequence where primers matched, otherwise by CDR3 amino acid sequence with Vbeta and Jbeta genes. To correct for sorting error, sequences found in more than one sorted population at a frequency ratio of 2:1 or less were discarded, and the remaining shared sequences were assigned to the population with the higher frequency. Sequences were defined as donor-reactive when expanded at least 5-fold in CFSE-low cells versus unstimulated cells and present at a frequency of at least 0.01% in CFSE-low cells. Jensen-Shannon divergence, calculated on the top 100 TCRbeta sequences ranked by frequency, was used to quantify repertoire divergence. For samples with multiple sequencing runs, sorting error was corrected separately for each run before the runs were pooled. TCRdb's version of the immuneACCESS table is confined to in-frame rearrangements and falls short of the full clone set. An unresolved V gene accounts for under half of the shortfall where checked; the remainder is of unknown origin. The DNA gave D and trimming, while V, J and clone size come from that table. The sample table includes some 25,000 clones. Clones ranked in the top ten supply 3.5% to 5% of the sample.

The chain links TRBV5-1 with TRBJ2-5; 11 bases in between match TRBD1. The source is a human patient who received a combined kidney and bone marrow transplant. Some T cells present after a transplant may be cells of the graft donor. Sequences were derived from CD4+ T cells from blood (PBMCs), sampled 6 months after the transplant. The part of the CDR3 DNA that was read is TGCGCCAGCAGCTTCCTCGGGACAGGGGGGGAGACC. This sequence encodes CASSFLGTGGET. The entire CDR3 protein reads CASSFLGTGGETQYF.